This T cell receptor beta chain was documented in a study of T cell responses to AZD1222 COVID-19 vaccine. Sequencing used immunoSEQ multiplex PCR; TCRdb keeps in-frame clones, though not all of them. The table has about 120,000 clones, approximately 85% seen once; the top ten hold just under 9.5%. Germline lookup yields CDR1 SGHAT and CDR2 FQDESV (reference sequence). Trimming cost V 2 bases and J 4 bases; bases outside gene matches: 10. The CDR3 loop spans 16 amino acids. The chain recombines TRBV11-1 with TRBJ2-7; 8 nucleotides line up with TRBD1. The source material was peripheral blood, sampled on day 0 of AZD1222 vaccination. This TCR derives from an adult in good health. The CDR3, as DNA: TGTGCCAGCAGCTTAAATCAGGGGGCGACAATTTACGAGCAGTACTTC. Translating gives CASSLNQGATIYEQYF.